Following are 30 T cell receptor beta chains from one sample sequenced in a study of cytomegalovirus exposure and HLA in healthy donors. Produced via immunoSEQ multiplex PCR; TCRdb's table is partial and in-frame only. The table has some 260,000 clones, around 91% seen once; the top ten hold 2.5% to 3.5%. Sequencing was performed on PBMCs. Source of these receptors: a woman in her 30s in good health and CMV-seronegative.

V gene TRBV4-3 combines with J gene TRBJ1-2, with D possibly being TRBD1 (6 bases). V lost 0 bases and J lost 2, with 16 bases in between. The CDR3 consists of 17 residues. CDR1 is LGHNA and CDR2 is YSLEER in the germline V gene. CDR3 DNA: TGCGCCAGCAGCCAAGAAACACAGGGTGCGCCAAACTATGGCTACACCTTC. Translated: CASSQETQGAPNYGYTF.

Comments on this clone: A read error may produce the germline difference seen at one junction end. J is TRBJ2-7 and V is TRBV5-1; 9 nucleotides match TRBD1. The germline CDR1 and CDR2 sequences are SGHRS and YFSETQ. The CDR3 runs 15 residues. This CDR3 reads CASSLDRGTSYEQYF. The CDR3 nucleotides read TGCGCCAGCAGTTTGGACAGGGGAACATCCTACGAGCAGTACTTC.

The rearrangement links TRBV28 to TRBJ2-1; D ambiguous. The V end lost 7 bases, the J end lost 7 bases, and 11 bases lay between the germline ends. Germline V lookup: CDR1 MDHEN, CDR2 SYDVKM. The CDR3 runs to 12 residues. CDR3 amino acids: CASNIGFNEQFF. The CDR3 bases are TGTGCCAGCAACATTGGGTTTAATGAGCAGTTCTTC.

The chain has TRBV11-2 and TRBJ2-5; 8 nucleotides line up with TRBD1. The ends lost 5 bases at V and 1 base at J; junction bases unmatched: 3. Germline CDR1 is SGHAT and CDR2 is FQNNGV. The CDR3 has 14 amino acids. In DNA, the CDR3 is TGTGCCAGCAGCAGAACAGGGGGCCAAGAGACCCAGTACTTC. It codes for CASSRTGGQETQYF.

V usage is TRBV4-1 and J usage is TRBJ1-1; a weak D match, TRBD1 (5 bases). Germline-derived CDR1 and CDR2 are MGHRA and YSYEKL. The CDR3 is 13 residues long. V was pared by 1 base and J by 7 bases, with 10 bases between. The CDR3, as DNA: TGCGCCAGCAGCCAAGGGAGGGGAGATGAAGCTTTCTTT. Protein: CASSQGRGDEAFF.

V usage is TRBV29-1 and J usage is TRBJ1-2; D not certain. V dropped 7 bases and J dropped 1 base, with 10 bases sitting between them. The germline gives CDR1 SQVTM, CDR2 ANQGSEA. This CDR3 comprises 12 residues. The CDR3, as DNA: TGCAGCGGTGACACTATTAACTATGGCTACACCTTC. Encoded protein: CSGDTINYGYTF.

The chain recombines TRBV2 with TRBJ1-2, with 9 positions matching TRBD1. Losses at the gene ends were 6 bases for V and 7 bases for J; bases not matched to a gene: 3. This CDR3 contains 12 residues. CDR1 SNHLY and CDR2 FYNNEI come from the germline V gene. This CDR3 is CASSWDRVGYTF. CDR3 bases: TGTGCCAGCAGCTGGGACAGGGTTGGCTACACCTTC.

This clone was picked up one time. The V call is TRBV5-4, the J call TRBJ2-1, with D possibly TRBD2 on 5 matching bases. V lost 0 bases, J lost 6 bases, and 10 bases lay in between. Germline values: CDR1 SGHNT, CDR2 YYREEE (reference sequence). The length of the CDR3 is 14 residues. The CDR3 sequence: CASSLGGPANEQFF. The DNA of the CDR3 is TGTGCCAGCAGCTTGGGCGGGCCGGCCAATGAGCAGTTCTTC.

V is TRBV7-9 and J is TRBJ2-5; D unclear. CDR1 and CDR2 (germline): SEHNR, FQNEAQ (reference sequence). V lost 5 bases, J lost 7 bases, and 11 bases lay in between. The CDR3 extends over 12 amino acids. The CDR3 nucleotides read TGTGCCAGCAGCCTACCCCCCGGGACCCAGTACTTC. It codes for CASSLPPGTQYF.

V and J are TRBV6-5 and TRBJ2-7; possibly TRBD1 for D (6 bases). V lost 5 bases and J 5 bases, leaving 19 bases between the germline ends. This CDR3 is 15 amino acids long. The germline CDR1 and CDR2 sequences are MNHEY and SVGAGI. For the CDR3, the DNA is TGTGCCAGCAGTGGGACATCCGCAGGGAAGGACGAGCAGTACTTC. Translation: CASSGTSAGKDEQYF.

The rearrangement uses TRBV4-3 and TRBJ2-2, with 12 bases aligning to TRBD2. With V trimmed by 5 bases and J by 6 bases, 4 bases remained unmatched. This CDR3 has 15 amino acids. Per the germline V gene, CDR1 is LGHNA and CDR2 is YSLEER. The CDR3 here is CASSFRLAGAGELFF. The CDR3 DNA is TGCGCCAGCAGCTTTCGACTAGCGGGGGCCGGGGAGCTGTTTTTT.

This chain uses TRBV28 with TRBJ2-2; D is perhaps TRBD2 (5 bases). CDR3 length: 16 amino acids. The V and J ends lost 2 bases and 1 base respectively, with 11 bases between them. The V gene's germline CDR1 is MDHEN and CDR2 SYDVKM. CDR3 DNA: TGTGCCAGCAGTTTAGGTCTCGCGGGGAACACCGGGGAGCTGTTTTTT. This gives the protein CASSLGLAGNTGELFF.

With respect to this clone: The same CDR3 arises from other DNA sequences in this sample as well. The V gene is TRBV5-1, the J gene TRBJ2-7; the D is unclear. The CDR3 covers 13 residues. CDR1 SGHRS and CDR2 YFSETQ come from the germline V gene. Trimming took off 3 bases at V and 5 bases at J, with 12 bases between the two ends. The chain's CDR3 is CASSYGLSNEQYF. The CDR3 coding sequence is TGCGCCAGCAGCTATGGATTGAGTAACGAGCAGTACTTC.

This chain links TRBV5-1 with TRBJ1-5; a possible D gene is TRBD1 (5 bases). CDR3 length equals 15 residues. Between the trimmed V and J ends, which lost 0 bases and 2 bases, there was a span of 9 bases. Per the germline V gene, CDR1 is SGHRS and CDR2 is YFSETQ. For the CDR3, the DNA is TGCGCCAGCAGCTTGGGGGGACTCGGCAATCAGCCCCAGCATTTT. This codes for CASSLGGLGNQPQHF.

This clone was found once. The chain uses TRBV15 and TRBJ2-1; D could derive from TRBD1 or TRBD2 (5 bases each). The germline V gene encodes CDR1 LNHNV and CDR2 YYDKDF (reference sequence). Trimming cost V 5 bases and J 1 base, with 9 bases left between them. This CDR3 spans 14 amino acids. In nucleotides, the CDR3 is TGTGCCACCAGCGAGGGGCTGTCCTACAATGAGCAGTTCTTC. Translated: CATSEGLSYNEQFF.

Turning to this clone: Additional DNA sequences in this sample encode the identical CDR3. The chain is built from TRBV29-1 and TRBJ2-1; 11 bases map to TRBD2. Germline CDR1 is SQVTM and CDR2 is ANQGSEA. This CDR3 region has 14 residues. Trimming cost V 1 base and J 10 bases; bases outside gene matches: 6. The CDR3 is CSVEGVAGGNEQFF. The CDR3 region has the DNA TGCAGCGTTGAAGGGGTAGCGGGAGGGAACGAGCAGTTCTTC.

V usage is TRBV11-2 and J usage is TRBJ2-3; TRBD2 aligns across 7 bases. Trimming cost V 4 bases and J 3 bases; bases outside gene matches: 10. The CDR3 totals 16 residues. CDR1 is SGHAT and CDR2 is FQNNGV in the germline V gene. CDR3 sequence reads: CASSSRREARTDTQYF. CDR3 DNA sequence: TGTGCCAGCAGCTCGAGACGGGAGGCCCGGACAGATACGCAGTATTTT.

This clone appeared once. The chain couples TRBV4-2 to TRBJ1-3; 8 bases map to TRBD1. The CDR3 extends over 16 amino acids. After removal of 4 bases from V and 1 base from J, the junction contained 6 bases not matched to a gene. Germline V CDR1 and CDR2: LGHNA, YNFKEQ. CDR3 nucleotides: TGTGCCAGCAGCCCTAATACAGGGGGATCTGGAAACACCATATATTTT. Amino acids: CASSPNTGGSGNTIYF.

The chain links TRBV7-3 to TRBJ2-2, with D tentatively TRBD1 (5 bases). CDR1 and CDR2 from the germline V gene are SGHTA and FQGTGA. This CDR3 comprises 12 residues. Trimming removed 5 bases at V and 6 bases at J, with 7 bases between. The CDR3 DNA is TGTGCCAGCAGCCCCAGGGCCGGGGAGCTGTTTTTT. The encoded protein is CASSPRAGELFF.

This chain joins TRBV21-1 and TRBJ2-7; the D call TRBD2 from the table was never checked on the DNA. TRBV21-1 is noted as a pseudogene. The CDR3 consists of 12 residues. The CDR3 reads CASRAVRGEQYF. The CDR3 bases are TGTGCCAGCAGGGCTGTGAGAGGCGAGCAGTACTTC.

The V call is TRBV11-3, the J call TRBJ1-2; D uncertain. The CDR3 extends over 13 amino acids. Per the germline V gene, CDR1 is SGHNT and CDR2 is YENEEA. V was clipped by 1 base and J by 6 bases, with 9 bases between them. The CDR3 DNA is TGTGCCAGCAGCTTAGGTACAGTCCATGGCTACACCTTC. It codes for CASSLGTVHGYTF.

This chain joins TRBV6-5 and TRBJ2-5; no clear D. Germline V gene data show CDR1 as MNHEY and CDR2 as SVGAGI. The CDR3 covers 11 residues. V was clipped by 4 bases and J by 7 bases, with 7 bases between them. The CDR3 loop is CASSFLGTQYF. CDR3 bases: TGTGCCAGCAGTTTCCTCGGGACCCAGTACTTC.

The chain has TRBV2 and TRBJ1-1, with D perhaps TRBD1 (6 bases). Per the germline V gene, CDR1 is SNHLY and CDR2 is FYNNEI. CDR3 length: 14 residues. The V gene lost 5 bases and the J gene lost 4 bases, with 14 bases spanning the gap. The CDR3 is CASSLRTASTEAFF. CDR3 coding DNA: TGTGCCAGCAGTTTAAGGACAGCCAGCACTGAAGCTTTCTTT.

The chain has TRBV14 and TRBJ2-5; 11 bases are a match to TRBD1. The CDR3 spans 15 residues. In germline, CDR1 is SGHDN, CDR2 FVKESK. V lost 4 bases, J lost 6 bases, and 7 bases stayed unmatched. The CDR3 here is CASSLRTGGRKTQYF. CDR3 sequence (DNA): TGTGCCAGCAGCCTTCGGACAGGGGGCAGGAAGACCCAGTACTTC.

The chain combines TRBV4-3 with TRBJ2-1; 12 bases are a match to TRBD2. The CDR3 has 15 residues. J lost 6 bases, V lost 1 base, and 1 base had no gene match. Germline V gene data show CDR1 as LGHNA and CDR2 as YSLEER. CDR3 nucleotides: TGCGCCAGCAGCCAAGGACTAGCGGGAGCCAATGAGCAGTTCTTC. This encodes CASSQGLAGANEQFF.

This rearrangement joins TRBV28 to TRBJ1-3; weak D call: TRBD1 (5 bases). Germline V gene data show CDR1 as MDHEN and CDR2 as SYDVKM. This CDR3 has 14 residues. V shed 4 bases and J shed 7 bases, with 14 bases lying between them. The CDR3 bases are TGTGCCAGCAGTTCCCCAGCAGGGTTGAACACCATATATTTT. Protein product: CASSSPAGLNTIYF.

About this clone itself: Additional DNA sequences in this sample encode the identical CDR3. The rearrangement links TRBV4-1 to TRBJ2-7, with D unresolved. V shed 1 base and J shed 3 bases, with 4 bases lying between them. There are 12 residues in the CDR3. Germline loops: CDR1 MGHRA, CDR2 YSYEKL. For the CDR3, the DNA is TGCGCCAGCAGCCAAGGGAGCTACGAGCAGTACTTC. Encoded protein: CASSQGSYEQYF.

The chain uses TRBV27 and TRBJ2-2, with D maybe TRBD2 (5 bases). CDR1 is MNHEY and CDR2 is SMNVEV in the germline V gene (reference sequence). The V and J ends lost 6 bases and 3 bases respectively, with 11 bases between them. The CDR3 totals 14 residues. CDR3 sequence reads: CASREGGYTGELFF. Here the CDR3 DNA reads TGTGCCAGCAGAGAGGGCGGCTACACCGGGGAGCTGTTTTTT.

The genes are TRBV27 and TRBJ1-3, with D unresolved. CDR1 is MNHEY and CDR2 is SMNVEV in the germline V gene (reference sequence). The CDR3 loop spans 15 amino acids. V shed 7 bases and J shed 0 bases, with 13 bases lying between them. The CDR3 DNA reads TGTGCCAGCACCCCCGACACAATCTCTGGAAACACCATATATTTT. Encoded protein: CASTPDTISGNTIYF.

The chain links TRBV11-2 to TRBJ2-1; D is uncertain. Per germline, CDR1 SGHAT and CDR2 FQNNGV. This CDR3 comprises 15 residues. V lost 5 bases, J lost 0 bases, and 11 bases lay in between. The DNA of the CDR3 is TGTGCCAGCAGCAACACCATAAACTCCTACAATGAGCAGTTCTTC. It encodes CASSNTINSYNEQFF.